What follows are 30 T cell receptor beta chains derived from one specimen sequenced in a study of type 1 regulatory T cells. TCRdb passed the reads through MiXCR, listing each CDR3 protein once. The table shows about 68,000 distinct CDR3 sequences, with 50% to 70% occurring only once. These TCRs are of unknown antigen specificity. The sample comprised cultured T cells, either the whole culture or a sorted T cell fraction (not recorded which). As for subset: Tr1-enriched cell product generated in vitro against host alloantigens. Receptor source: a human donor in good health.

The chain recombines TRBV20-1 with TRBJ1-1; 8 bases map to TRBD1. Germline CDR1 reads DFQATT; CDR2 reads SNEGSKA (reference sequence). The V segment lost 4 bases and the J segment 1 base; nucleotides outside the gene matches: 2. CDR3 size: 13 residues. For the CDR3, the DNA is TGCAGTGCTACCCAGGGGGCGAACACTGAAGCTTTCTTT. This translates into CSATQGANTEAFF.

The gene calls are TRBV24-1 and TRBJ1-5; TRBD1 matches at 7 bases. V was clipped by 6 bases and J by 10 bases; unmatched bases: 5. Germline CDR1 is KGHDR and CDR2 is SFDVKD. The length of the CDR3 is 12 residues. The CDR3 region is CATSPRQGPQHF. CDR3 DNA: TGTGCCACCAGTCCTCGACAGGGCCCCCAGCATTTT.

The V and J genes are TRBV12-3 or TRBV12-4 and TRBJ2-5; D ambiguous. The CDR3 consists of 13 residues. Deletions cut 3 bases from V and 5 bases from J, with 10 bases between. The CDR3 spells CASSFSVGETQYF. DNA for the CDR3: TGTGCCAGCAGTTTTTCCGTCGGCGAGACCCAGTACTTC.

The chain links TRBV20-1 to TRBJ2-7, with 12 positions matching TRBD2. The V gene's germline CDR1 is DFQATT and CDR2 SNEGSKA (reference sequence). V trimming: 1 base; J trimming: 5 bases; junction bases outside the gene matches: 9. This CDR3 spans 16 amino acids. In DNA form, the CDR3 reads TGCAGTGCTAGAGGGGAGGTCCGACTAGCGGGAGACGAGCAGTACTTC. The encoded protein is CSARGEVRLAGDEQYF.

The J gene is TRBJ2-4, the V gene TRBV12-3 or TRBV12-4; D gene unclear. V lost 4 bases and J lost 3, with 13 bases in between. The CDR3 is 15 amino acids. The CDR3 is CASSSVSAGKNIQYF. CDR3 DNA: TGTGCCAGCAGTTCAGTATCCGCCGGCAAAAACATTCAGTACTTC.

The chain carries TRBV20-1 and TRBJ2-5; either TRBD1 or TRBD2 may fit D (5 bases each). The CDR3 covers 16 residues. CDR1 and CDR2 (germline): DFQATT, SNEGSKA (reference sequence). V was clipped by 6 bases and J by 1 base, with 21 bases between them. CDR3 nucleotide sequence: TGCAGTGCACCACCCCGTGGGGGAGAGGGCCAAGAGACCCAGTACTTC. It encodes CSAPPRGGEGQETQYF.

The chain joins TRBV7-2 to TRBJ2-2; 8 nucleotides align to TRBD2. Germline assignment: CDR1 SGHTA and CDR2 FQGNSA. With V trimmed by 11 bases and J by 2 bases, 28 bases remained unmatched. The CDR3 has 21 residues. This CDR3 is CACISPRVAGRGRANTGELFF. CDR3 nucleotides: TGTGCCTGCATTTCCCCCCGGGTAGCGGGAAGGGGGAGAGCCAACACCGGGGAGCTGTTTTTT.

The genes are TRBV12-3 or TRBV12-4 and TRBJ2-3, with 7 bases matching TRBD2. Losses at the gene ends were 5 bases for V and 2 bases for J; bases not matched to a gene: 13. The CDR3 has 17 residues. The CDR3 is CASSPLTSPLDTDTQYF. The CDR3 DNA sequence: TGTGCCAGCAGTCCCTTGACTAGCCCGCTCGACACAGATACGCAGTATTTT.

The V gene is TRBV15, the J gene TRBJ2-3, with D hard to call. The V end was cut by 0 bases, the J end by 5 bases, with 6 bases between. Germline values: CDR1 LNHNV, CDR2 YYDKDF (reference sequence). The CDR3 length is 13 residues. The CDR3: CATSRDSVDTQYF. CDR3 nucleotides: TGTGCCACCAGCAGAGATTCAGTAGATACGCAGTATTTT.

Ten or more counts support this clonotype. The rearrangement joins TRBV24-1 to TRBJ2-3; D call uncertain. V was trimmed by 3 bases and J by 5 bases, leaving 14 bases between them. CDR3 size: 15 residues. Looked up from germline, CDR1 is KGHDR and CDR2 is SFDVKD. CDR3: CATSDNTELEDTQYF. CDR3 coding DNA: TGTGCCACCAGTGATAACACGGAGTTGGAAGATACGCAGTATTTT.

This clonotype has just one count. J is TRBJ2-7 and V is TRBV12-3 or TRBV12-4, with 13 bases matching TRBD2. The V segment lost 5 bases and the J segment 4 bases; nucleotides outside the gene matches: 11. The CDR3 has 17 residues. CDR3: CASSPLGLAGYYYEQYF. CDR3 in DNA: TGTGCCAGCAGTCCGTTGGGACTAGCGGGGTACTATTACGAGCAGTACTTC.

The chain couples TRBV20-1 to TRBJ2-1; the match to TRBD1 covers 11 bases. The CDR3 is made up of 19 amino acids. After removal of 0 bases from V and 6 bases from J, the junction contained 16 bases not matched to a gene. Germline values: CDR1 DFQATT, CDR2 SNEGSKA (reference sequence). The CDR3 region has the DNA TGCAGTGCTAGAGAGGACAGGGGGCTTTTTAGCGGGAGAGGCAATGAGCAGTTCTTC. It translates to CSAREDRGLFSGRGNEQFF.

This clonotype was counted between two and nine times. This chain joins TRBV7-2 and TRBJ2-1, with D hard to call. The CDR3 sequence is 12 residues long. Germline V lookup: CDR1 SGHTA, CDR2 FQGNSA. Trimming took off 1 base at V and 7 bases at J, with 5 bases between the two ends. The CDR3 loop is CASSLGLNEQFF. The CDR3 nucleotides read TGTGCCAGCAGCTTAGGACTGAATGAGCAGTTCTTC.

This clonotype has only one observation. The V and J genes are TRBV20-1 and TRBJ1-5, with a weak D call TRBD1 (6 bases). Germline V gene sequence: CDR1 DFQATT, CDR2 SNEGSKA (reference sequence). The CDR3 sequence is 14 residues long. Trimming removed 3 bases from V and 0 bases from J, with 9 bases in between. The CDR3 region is CSASWGASNQPQHF. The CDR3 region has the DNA TGCAGTGCTAGTTGGGGGGCTAGCAATCAGCCCCAGCATTTT.

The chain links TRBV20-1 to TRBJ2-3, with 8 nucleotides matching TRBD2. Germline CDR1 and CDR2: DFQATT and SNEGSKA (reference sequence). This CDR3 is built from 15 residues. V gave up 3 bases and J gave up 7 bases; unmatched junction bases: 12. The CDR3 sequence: CSASHISGKWNTQYF. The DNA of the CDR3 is TGCAGTGCTAGTCATATTAGCGGGAAATGGAATACGCAGTATTTT.

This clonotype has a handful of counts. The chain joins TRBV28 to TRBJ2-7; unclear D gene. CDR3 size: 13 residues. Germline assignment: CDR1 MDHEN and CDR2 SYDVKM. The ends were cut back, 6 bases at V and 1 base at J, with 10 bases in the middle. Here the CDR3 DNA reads TGTGCCAGCAGCCCCCCCGGGTCCTACGAGCAGTACTTC. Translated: CASSPPGSYEQYF. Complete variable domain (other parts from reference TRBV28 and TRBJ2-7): DVKVTQSSRYLVKRTGEKVFLECVQDMDHENMFWYRQDPGLGLRLIYFSYDVKMKEKGDIPEGYSVSREKKERFSLILESASTNQTSMYLCASSPPGSYEQYFGPGTRLTVT.

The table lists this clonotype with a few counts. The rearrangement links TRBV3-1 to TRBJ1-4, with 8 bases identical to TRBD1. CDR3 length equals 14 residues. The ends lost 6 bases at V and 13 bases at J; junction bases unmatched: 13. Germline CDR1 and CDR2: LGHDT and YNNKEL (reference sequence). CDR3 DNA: TGTGCCAGCAGTCCCGGGCCTGGACAGGGCCGACTGTTTTTT. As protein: CASSPGPGQGRLFF. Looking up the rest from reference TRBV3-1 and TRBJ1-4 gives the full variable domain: DTAVSQTPKYLVTQMGNDKSIKCEQNLGHDTMYWYKQDSKKFLKIMFSYNNKELIINETVPNRFSPKSPDKAHLNLHINSLELGDSAVYFCASSPGPGQGRLFFGSGTQLSVL.

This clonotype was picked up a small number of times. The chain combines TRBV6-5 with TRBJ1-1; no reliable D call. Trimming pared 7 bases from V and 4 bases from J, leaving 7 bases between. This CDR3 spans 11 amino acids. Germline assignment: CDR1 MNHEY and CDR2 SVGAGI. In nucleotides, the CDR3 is TGTGCCAGCACCGGGTTCACTGAAGCTTTCTTT. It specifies CASTGFTEAFF.

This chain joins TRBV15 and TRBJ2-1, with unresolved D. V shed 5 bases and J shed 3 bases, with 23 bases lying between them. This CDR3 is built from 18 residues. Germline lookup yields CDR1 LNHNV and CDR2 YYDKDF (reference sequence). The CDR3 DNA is TGTGCCACCAGCCCTTCTGACATTGGGCAGACTTTCTACAATGAGCAGTTCTTC. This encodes CATSPSDIGQTFYNEQFF.

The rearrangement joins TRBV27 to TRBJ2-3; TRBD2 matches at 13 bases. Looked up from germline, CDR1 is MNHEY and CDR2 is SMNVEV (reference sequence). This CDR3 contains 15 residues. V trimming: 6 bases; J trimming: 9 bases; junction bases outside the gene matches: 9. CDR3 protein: CASSPLAGGPLTQYF. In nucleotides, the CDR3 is TGTGCCAGCAGCCCACTAGCGGGAGGGCCTTTAACGCAGTATTTT.

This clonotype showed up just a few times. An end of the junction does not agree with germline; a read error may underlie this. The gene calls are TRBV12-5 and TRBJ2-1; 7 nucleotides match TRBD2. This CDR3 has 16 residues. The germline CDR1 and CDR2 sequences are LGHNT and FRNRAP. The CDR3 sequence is CASGLVRAGVFDEQFF. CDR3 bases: TGTGCTAGTGGCTTGGTAAGGGCGGGAGTCTTCGATGAGCAGTTCTTC.

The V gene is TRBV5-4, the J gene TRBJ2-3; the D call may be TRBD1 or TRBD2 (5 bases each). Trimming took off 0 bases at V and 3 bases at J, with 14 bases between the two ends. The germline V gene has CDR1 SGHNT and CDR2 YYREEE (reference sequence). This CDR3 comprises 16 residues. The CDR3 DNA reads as TGTGCCAGCAGCTTGGCGGGGCCTCCCGGGACAGATACGCAGTATTTT. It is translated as CASSLAGPPGTDTQYF.

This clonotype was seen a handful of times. The CDR3 bases are TGCAGTGCTAGGGTAGTCGGACAGGGAAAGGGCTACGAGCAGTACTTC. This sequence encodes CSARVVGQGKGYEQYF. This sequence joins TRBV20-1 and TRBJ2-7; TRBD1 aligns across 8 bases. The CDR3 length is 16 residues. The V gene's germline CDR1 is DFQATT and CDR2 SNEGSKA (reference sequence). The V and J ends lost 3 bases and 3 bases, in that order; junction bases with no gene match: 13.

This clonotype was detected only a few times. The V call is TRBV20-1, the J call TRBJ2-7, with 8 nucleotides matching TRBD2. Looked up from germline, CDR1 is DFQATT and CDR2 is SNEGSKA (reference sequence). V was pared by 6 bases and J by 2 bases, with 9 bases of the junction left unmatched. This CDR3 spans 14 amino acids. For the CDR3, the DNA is TGCAGTGCCCTCACCCAGCGGGGGACCTACGAGCAGTACTTC. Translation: CSALTQRGTYEQYF.

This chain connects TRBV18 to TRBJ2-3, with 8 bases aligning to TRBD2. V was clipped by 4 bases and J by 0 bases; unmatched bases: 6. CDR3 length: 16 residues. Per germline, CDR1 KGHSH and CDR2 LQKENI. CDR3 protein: CASSQETSASTDTQYF. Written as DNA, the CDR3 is TGTGCCAGCTCACAAGAGACTAGCGCTAGCACAGATACGCAGTATTTT.

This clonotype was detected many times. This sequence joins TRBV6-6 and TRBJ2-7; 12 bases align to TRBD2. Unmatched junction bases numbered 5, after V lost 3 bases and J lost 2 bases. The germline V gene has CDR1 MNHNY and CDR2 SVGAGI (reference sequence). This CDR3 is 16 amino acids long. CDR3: CASSYLLAGGTYEQYF. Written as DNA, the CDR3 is TGTGCCAGCAGTTATTTACTAGCGGGAGGTACCTACGAGCAGTACTTC.

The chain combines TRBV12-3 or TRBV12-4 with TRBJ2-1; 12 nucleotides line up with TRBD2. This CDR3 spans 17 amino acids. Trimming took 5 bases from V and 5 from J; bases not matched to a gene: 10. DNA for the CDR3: TGTGCCAGCAGTCCATCACCGACTAGCGGGAGTCACAATGAGCAGTTCTTC. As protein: CASSPSPTSGSHNEQFF.

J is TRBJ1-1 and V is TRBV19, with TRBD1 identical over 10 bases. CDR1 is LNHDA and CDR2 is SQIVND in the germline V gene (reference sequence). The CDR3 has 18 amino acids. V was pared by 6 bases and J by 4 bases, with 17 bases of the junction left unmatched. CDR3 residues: CASSLRDRGRRGSTEAFF. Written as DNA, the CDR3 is TGTGCCAGTAGCCTCCGGGACAGGGGCAGGCGTGGGAGCACTGAAGCTTTCTTT.

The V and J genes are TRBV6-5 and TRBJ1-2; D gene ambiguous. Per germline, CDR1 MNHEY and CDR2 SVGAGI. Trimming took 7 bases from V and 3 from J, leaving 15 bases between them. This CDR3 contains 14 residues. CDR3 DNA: TGTGCCAGCAAACCGGCCAGTGACGACTATGGCTACACCTTC. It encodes CASKPASDDYGYTF.

CDR3 region: CASSLAADTGELFF. CDR3 bases: TGCGCCAGCAGCTTGGCCGCGGACACCGGGGAGCTGTTTTTT. This rearrangement joins TRBV5-1 to TRBJ2-2; D not certain. Trimming left V 0 bases short and J 3 bases short, with 6 bases between. The CDR3 runs 14 residues. From germline, CDR1 is SGHRS and CDR2 YFSETQ.